The rows below give T cell receptor beta chains drawn from one sample of a study of T cell responses to AZD1222 COVID-19 vaccine. The assay was immunoSEQ multiplex PCR, and TCRdb's table has in-frame clones only and misses some. The sample has roughly 140,000 clones, roughly nine tenths seen once; the top ten hold roughly 7%. The starting material was peripheral blood, obtained after recovery from COVID-19. These receptors all stem from an adult who had recovered from COVID-19. Each CDR3 is given without its conserved first and last residue.

V gene	CDR3 protein
TRBV28	ASSSRFRQGAGLNTEAF
TRBV9	ASSVGTGGNYGYT
TRBV2	ATQGVHSTDTQY
TRBV27	ASSLGAGYQPQH
TRBV7-2	ASSPVGQGLNTEAF
TRBV27	ASSPGTVFSYGYT
TRBV18	ASSPEAGASYEQY
TRBV10-2	ASSATNEQF
TRBV7-2	ASSSFQGAPLNTEAF
TRBV5-4	ATTRGWGLAGTDTQY
TRBV6-5	ASSYGGYYGYT
TRBV19	ASSMQQGANSPLH
TRBV3-1/TRBV3-2	ASSPPWGSSYEQY
TRBV2	ASSVPSGVEQY
TRBV6-5	ASRPLSGPSGYT
TRBV9	ASSVQAWETQY
TRBV20-1	RAKGNTEAF
TRBV6-1	ASSEHETASGNTIY
TRBV2	ASSESRALAYEQY
TRBV27	ASSLSPGGPNLAF
TRBV6-5	ASSSLRQGAVQPQH
TRBV19	ASNSQGMNTEAF
TRBV2	ASKGRSYEQY
TRBV5-1	ASSVTGGSEAF
TRBV6-5	ASSYSATGGEGQF
TRBV27	ASSLSGPFSYEQY
TRBV2	VGGTTDTQY
TRBV6-5	ASKVLQGGNTIY
TRBV7-9	ASSRQGNSPLH
TRBV7-7	ASSSLAGFTGELF
TRBV11-2	ASSLAVRSNQPQH
TRBV15	ATSPGLVYEQY
TRBV7-3	ASSLGTQRETQY
TRBV4-1	ASSQDRGQGNTEAF
TRBV7-2	ASSFRGNQPQH
TRBV3-1/TRBV3-2	ASSRAVPYEQY